This T cell receptor (beta chain) originates from a study of T cell responses to AZD1222 COVID-19 vaccine. Study-wide points: Repertoire sampling was restricted to post-peak T cell response timepoints. Dominant at 160-218 and 743-854, vaccine-associated CD4 TCRs also spanned spike. Clonal diversity may have been underestimated, and the donors were mostly white British, with more females than males.

This clone occurred once. Its antigen is not known. The length of the CDR3 is 15 residues. Germline CDR1 is SGHTA and CDR2 is FQGTGA. Trimming cost V 1 base and J 3 bases, with 11 bases left between them. Profiled with immunoSEQ multiplex PCR; TCRdb holds only in-frame clones, not every one. The sample shows roughly 95,000 clones, 85% to 90% of them seen only once. This specimen consisted of peripheral blood, obtained on day 0 of AZD1222 vaccination. The genes are TRBV7-3 and TRBJ2-3; D is tentatively TRBD1 or TRBD2 (6 bases each). The receptor was isolated from an adult in good health. The CDR3 nucleotides read TGTGCCAGCAGCTTAAAGGGGGGATGGACAGATACGCAGTATTTT. This sequence encodes CASSLKGGWTDTQYF. Based on the CDR3 plus reference TRBV7-3 and TRBJ2-3, the full variable domain is GAGVSQTPSNKVTEKGKYVELRCDPISGHTALYWYRQSLGQGPEFLIYFQGTGAADDSGLPNDRFFAVRPEGSVSTLKIQRTERGDSAVYLCASSLKGGWTDTQYFGPGTRLTVL.